This T cell receptor (beta chain) stems from a study of T cells after yellow fever vaccination. TCRdb re-called the 5' RACE reads through MiXCR, storing one row per CDR3 protein. The sample includes 120,000 or so distinct CDR3 sequences, roughly 9% of them seen just once. Sample: CD8+ T cells sorted from PBMCs, taken on the day of the yellow fever booster vaccination. The TCR comes from a man younger than 30 who received the YFV17D yellow fever vaccine.

CDR3 in amino acids: CASSLRGTWTEAFF. The CDR3 DNA sequence: TGTGCCAGCAGTTTAAGAGGGACGTGGACTGAAGCTTTCTTT. The gene calls are TRBV27 and TRBJ1-1, with D maybe TRBD1 (5 bases). Germline V gives CDR1 MNHEY, CDR2 SMNVEV (reference sequence). V shed 2 bases and J shed 5 bases, with 12 bases lying between them. This CDR3 is 14 amino acids long.